This T cell receptor beta chain comes out of a study of blood T cell repertoires in COVID-19. Original processing methods: Estimation of nucleated cell counts relied on the amplification of reference gene primers. Assay used: immunoSEQ multiplex PCR; TCRdb lists only in-frame clones, some missing. V and J calls and clone size are given by that table; D and trimming were obtained from the DNA. The data show almost 70,000 clones, more than 70% seen once. The clonotype comes from a woman aged 70-85 years with acute or convalescent COVID-19. The sequencing input was peripheral blood.

The CDR3 sequence: CASSRSRVGTEAFF. CDR3 nucleotide sequence: TGCGCCAGCAGCCGTTCCAGGGTGGGCACTGAAGCTTTCTTT. The chain carries TRBV5-1 and TRBJ1-1, with a possible D match to TRBD1 (5 bases). Per the germline V gene, CDR1 is SGHRS and CDR2 is YFSETQ. The CDR3 loop spans 14 amino acids. With 4 bases removed from V and 4 bases from J, the gap between germline ends came to 14 bases.